The 14 T cell receptor beta chains presented below share a single source sample, sequenced in a study of shared clonotypes between healthy human individuals. TCRdb's table, derived via immunoSEQ multiplex PCR, lists solely in-frame clones and lacks some. The profile shows roughly 550,000 clones, around 95% of them singletons. CD45RO-negative, CCR7-positively selected cells formed the naive CD8 fraction, excluding terminally differentiated effector memory CD45RA+ cells. The sequenced sample was naive CD8+ T cells sorted from blood. The receptors stem from a woman aged 30 to 39 in good health.

This sequence joins TRBV19 and TRBJ2-5; weak D call: TRBD2 (5 bases). Trimming shortened V by 3 bases and J by 4 bases, and 9 bases separated the two germline ends. The CDR3 extends over 13 amino acids. Germline V gene sequence: CDR1 LNHDA, CDR2 SQIVND (reference sequence). The CDR3 DNA follows: TGTGCCAGTAGTATTTCTAGCACAGAGACCCAGTACTTC. Translation gives CASSISSTETQYF.

This chain joins TRBV29-1 and TRBJ2-3, with D possibly being TRBD2 (5 bases). The ends were cut back, 3 bases at V and 2 bases at J, with 15 bases in the middle. Germline CDR1 SQVTM, CDR2 ANQGSEA. The CDR3 has 15 amino acids. CDR3 in amino acids: CSVDGWKGVTDTQYF. In DNA form, the CDR3 reads TGCAGCGTTGATGGGTGGAAGGGAGTCACAGATACGCAGTATTTT.

V gene TRBV6-5 combines with J gene TRBJ2-2; D ambiguous. The CDR3 length is 13 residues. V dropped 2 bases and J dropped 6 bases, with 7 bases sitting between them. Germline CDR1 is MNHEY and CDR2 is SVGAGI. CDR3 sequence (DNA): TGTGCCAGCAGTTACGCCCCCGCCGGGGAGCTGTTTTTT. The encoded protein is CASSYAPAGELFF.

The chain carries TRBV27 and TRBJ2-7, with D perhaps TRBD1 (5 bases). The length of the CDR3 is 14 residues. Germline V gene sequence: CDR1 MNHEY, CDR2 SMNVEV (reference sequence). V lost 6 bases and J 3 bases, leaving 15 bases between the germline ends. CDR3 loop: CASRAQGPHYEQYF. The CDR3 nucleotides read TGTGCCAGCAGAGCTCAGGGTCCCCACTACGAGCAGTACTTC.

Details on this clone: This specimen includes other DNA sequences encoding the same CDR3. This chain uses TRBV28 with TRBJ2-7; 8 bases line up with TRBD2. Germline values: CDR1 MDHEN, CDR2 SYDVKM. CDR3 size: 14 residues. J was trimmed by 4 bases and V by 3 bases; bases with no gene match: 5. The CDR3: CASSLVAGSYEQYF. The CDR3 nucleotides read TGTGCCAGCAGTTTGGTAGCGGGATCATACGAGCAGTACTTC. The whole variable domain, filled in from reference TRBV28 and TRBJ2-7, reads DVKVTQSSRYLVKRTGEKVFLECVQDMDHENMFWYRQDPGLGLRLIYFSYDVKMKEKGDIPEGYSVSREKKERFSLILESASTNQTSMYLCASSLVAGSYEQYFGPGTRLTVT.

Regarding this clone: At the DNA level, this CDR3 is encoded by other sequences in the same sample as well. This sequence joins TRBV5-1 and TRBJ2-3, with 10 bases aligning to TRBD2. V lost 0 bases to trimming and J lost 6 bases; unmatched junction nucleotides: 4. Germline CDR1 SGHRS, CDR2 YFSETQ. This CDR3 has 15 amino acids. CDR3 DNA sequence: TGCGCCAGCAGCTTGGGGACTAGCGGTAGGGATACGCAGTATTTT. As protein: CASSLGTSGRDTQYF.

This chain links TRBV28 with TRBJ2-5; TRBD1 agrees at 11 bases. The germline V gene encodes CDR1 MDHEN and CDR2 SYDVKM. V shed 5 bases, J shed 5 bases, and the junction held 7 bases outside the gene matches. This CDR3 region has 15 residues. Written as DNA, the CDR3 is TGTGCCAGCAGTCAGGACAGGGGGCTGTGGGAGACCCAGTACTTC. Translation: CASSQDRGLWETQYF.

The rearrangement links TRBV7-8 to TRBJ2-5, with 13 bases aligning to TRBD2. This CDR3 has 18 residues. CDR1 and CDR2 (germline): SGHVS, FQNEAQ. V shed 8 bases, J shed 3 bases, and the junction held 15 bases outside the gene matches. CDR3 nucleotide sequence: TGTGCCAGCGTAAGGGACAGCCGACTAGCGGGAGGTAAAGAGACCCAGTACTTC. This sequence encodes CASVRDSRLAGGKETQYF.

The chain is built from TRBV4-2 and TRBJ2-7; D possibly matches TRBD1 or TRBD2 (5 bases each). CDR3 length equals 15 residues. Deletions cut 1 base from V and 2 bases from J, with 12 bases between. Germline CDR1 and CDR2: LGHNA and YNFKEQ. CDR3 loop: CASSQGTGLAYEQYF. CDR3 bases: TGTGCCAGCAGCCAAGGAACGGGGCTAGCCTACGAGCAGTACTTC.

This rearrangement joins TRBV11-3 to TRBJ2-1, with D perhaps TRBD2 (5 bases). The germline V gene encodes CDR1 SGHNT and CDR2 YENEEA. The CDR3 spans 15 residues. V was pared by 1 base and J by 2 bases, with 9 bases between. CDR3 sequence: CASSLAFSAYNEQFF. For the CDR3, the DNA is TGTGCCAGCAGCTTAGCCTTTAGCGCCTACAATGAGCAGTTCTTC.

The V and J genes are TRBV7-6 and TRBJ2-7; 9 bases map to TRBD1. The CDR3 contains 18 residues. Looked up from germline, CDR1 is SGHVS and CDR2 is FNYEAQ. J lost 1 base, V lost 0 bases, and 10 bases had no gene match. The CDR3 coding sequence is TGTGCCAGCAGCTTAGCAAGGGCGGGGACAGGGTCGTCCTACGAGCAGTACTTC. Amino acids: CASSLARAGTGSSYEQYF.

The rearrangement links TRBV2 to TRBJ2-3; D is unresolved. Germline V CDR1 and CDR2: SNHLY, FYNNEI. The length of the CDR3 is 16 residues. Deletions cut 6 bases from V and 0 bases from J, with 16 bases between. CDR3 loop: CASRRSTSVSTDTQYF. The DNA of the CDR3 is TGTGCCAGCAGAAGATCCACTTCAGTCAGCACAGATACGCAGTATTTT.

To note about this clone: Other DNA sequences in this specimen translate into the identical CDR3. V usage is TRBV4-1 and J usage is TRBJ1-1; D unclear. Germline CDR1 reads MGHRA; CDR2 reads YSYEKL. The CDR3 has 13 residues. V was shortened by 4 bases and J by 1 base, with 7 bases between the two germline ends. CDR3 in amino acids: CASSPRGNTEAFF. In nucleotides, the CDR3 is TGCGCCAGCAGCCCGCGGGGGAACACTGAAGCTTTCTTT.

The chain couples TRBV5-5 to TRBJ1-2; 8 nucleotides align to TRBD1. The trim removed 3 bases at V and 3 bases at J, leaving 10 bases unmatched. The CDR3 runs 16 residues. Germline lookup yields CDR1 SGHKS and CDR2 YYEKEE (reference sequence). The CDR3 sequence is CASSSGTGTTYYGYTF. The CDR3 bases are TGTGCCAGCAGCTCCGGGACAGGCACGACATACTATGGCTACACCTTC.